The clone carrying this T cell receptor beta chain was counted a few times. The target antigen is unknown. This record belongs to a study of beta chain features in type 1 diabetes. Sequenced material consisted of expressed TCRB transcripts (all of the isolated RNA was reverse transcribed). TCRdb keeps only in-frame clones here, not all; method: immunoSEQ multiplex PCR. Of 100,000 to 150,000 clones listed, roughly 17% are singletons. Study results and caveats: TCRB CDR3 length was moderately but significantly reduced in all four CD4+ subsets of Type 1 diabetes patients.

The CDR3 covers 17 residues. Germline CDR1 is SGHTA and CDR2 is FQGNSA. Trimming at V came to 8 bases and at J to 5 bases, leaving 17 bases not matched to a gene. The V call is TRBV7-2, the J call TRBJ2-5; 10 positions agree with TRBD2. The sequence came from a man aged 18 to 29 with type 1 diabetes. Material: central memory CD4+ T cells from blood. The CDR3 DNA reads TGTGCCAGCCCCCGAGATCCTAGCGGGGGCCCCGGGGAGACCCAGTACTTC. Amino acids: CASPRDPSGGPGETQYF.